Listed below are T cell receptor beta chains from one sample, sequenced in a study of cytomegalovirus exposure and HLA in healthy donors. Here immunoSEQ multiplex PCR was the method, and the copy in TCRdb shows in-frame clones only, minus some. The sample holds approximately 160,000 clones, about 71% seen once. Sequencing was done on a sample of PBMCs. The receptor set was obtained from a man between 45 and 60 years old in good health and CMV-seronegative. Both conserved end residues are part of each CDR3. Each record gives: clone size, J gene, V gene, D gene, CDR3 protein, CDR3 DNA. The D gene is left open where the match is weak. A row's size may be missing; if present it is once, few, many or a size class.

few | TRBJ2-6 | TRBV7-9 | TRBD2 | CASSPGGPGANVLTF | TGTGCCAGCAGCCCGGGGGGGCCTGGGGCCAACGTCCTGACTTTC
. | TRBJ2-5 | TRBV5-1 | TRBD2 | CASKRGAGETQYF | TGCGCCAGCAAGCGGGGGGCTGGTGAGACCCAGTACTTC
. | TRBJ1-2 | TRBV5-1 | TRBD1 | CASSRDRGPGYGYTF | TGCGCCAGCAGCCGTGACAGGGGGCCGGGCTATGGCTACACCTTC
many | TRBJ2-7 | TRBV27 | TRBD1 | CASSFGTGDSYEQYF | TGTGCCAGCAGTTTCGGGACAGGCGATTCCTACGAGCAGTACTTC
few | TRBJ1-5 | TRBV2 | TRBD1 | CASRKGQGLLYQPQHF | TGTGCCAGCAGAAAGGGACAGGGTCTTCTTTATCAGCCCCAGCATTTT
once | TRBJ2-5 | TRBV5-4 | TRBD2 | CASGSGGSLEKTQYF | TGTGCCAGCGGAAGCGGGGGCTCCCTGGAAAAGACCCAGTACTTC
. | TRBJ1-1 | TRBV2 | . | CASRSQRGPYEAFF | TGTGCCAGCAGGTCCCAGCGGGGCCCATATGAAGCTTTCTTT
. | TRBJ2-1 | TRBV2 | . | CASSEYRASYNEQFF | TGTGCCAGCAGTGAGTACAGGGCTTCCTACAATGAGCAGTTCTTC
. | TRBJ1-1 | TRBV19 | TRBD1 | CASSDRGPSKNTEAFF | TGTGCCAGTAGCGACAGGGGACCATCTAAGAACACTGAAGCTTTCTTT
. | TRBJ2-1 | TRBV29-1 | . | CSVYRAGEQFF | TGCAGCGTCTACAGGGCCGGGGAGCAGTTCTTC
. | TRBJ1-3 | TRBV4-1 | . | CASSQEGLSGNTIYF | TGCGCCAGCAGCCAAGAGGGCCTCTCTGGAAACACCATATATTTT
. | TRBJ2-2 | TRBV9 | TRBD1 | CASSVVGRGFNGELFF | TGTGCCAGCAGCGTAGTTGGCAGGGGGTTTAACGGGGAGCTGTTTTTT
. | TRBJ1-5 | TRBV6-1 | . | CASKTGAYSNQPQHF | TGTGCCAGCAAGACAGGCGCTTATAGCAATCAGCCCCAGCATTTT
. | TRBJ2-1 | TRBV2 | . | CASSERLAGNNEQFF | TGTGCCAGCAGCGAAAGGTTGGCAGGGAATAATGAGCAGTTCTTC
. | TRBJ2-5 | TRBV7-9 | TRBD2 | CASSRAAGGRETQYF | TGTGCCAGCAGCCGAGCGGCGGGGGGCAGAGAGACCCAGTACTTC
. | TRBJ2-7 | TRBV6-5 | TRBD2 | CASSYSKRGGGKEYF | TGTGCCAGCAGTTACTCGAAGCGCGGGGGTGGTAAGGAGTACTTC
. | TRBJ1-5 | TRBV7-2 | TRBD1 | CASSLGQGAGQPQHF | TGTGCCAGCAGCCTAGGACAGGGGGCCGGGCAGCCCCAGCATTTT
. | TRBJ2-3 | TRBV7-9 | . | CASSSRGTTQYF | TGTGCCAGCAGTTCCCGGGGGACCACGCAGTATTTT
. | TRBJ1-6 | TRBV5-4 | . | CASSDDSASPLHF | TGTGCCAGCAGCGATGACAGTGCATCACCCCTCCACTTT
. | TRBJ2-1 | TRBV5-1 | TRBD2 | CASSLAAGGPGNEQFF | TGCGCCAGCAGCTTGGCAGCGGGGGGGCCGGGGAATGAGCAGTTCTTC
once | TRBJ2-7 | TRBV25-1 | TRBD1 | CASSSQGGPYEQYF | TGTGCCAGCAGTTCACAGGGGGGTCCCTACGAGCAGTACTTC
. | TRBJ2-1 | TRBV4-3 | TRBD2 | CASSPPPGLAGQSSYNEQFF | TGCGCCAGCAGCCCTCCGCCGGGACTAGCGGGGCAAAGCTCCTACAATGAGCAGTTCTTC